This T cell receptor beta chain emerged from a study of blood T cell repertoires in COVID-19. Study-level background: Sites across the United States, Italy and Spain contributed samples from acute and convalescent COVID-19. Sample material is recorded as cDNA or gDNA derived from T cells, B-cell-depleted T cells, or PBMCs.

Trimming removed 4 bases at V and 2 bases at J, with 11 bases between. Germline V gene data show CDR1 as SGHRS and CDR2 as YFSETQ. The CDR3 has 14 residues. Authors' analysis steps: By means of reference gene primer amplification, nucleated cell counts were estimated. The table came from immunoSEQ multiplex PCR; TCRdb's copy has only in-frame clones and leaves some out. Clone size and the V and J calls come from that table; the DNA yielded D and trimming. The sample contains roughly 250,000 clones, roughly 84% of which appear only once. This sequence originates from a human donor in a cohort sampled during active COVID-19. What was sequenced was peripheral blood. The chain uses TRBV5-1 and TRBJ2-3; possibly TRBD2 for D (7 bases). This chain's CDR3 is CASSAGAATDTQYF. As DNA, the CDR3 is TGCGCCAGCAGCGCGGGGGCAGCCACAGATACGCAGTATTTT. Filled out from reference TRBV5-1 and TRBJ2-3, the complete variable domain reads KAGVTQTPRYLIKTRGQQVTLSCSPISGHRSVSWYQQTPGQGLQFLFEYFSETQRNKGNFPGRFSGRQFSNSRSEMNVSTLELGDSALYLCASSAGAATDTQYFGPGTRLTVL.